The present T cell receptor (beta chain) was sequenced within a study of post-analysis software for immune sequencing data (dated by TCRdb to between 2014 and 2017). With respect to the entire study: The recorded disease courses included relapsing-remitting, secondary progressive and progressive-relapsing multiple sclerosis, and some patients had no subtype annotation. The multiple sclerosis patient repertoires were compared with approximately 11 previously published healthy control repertoires from donors aged 6 to 25 years. A subset of samples was prepared in parallel using single-end sample barcoding, then pooled and co-amplified after Illumina adapter ligation.

As concerns this clonotype: No antigen is known for it. No qualities accompany the bases; no much larger clone lies one base away.

The library was produced with PCR. The listed sequencing device is Illumina HiSeq 2500. To reduce PCR and sequencing biases, unique molecular identifiers were incorporated into the TCR beta cDNA libraries. Per 1 to 10 million input T cells, roughly 500,000 cDNA molecules were obtained, such that each molecule approximated one T cell. The same protocol used for the earlier healthy control dataset was applied to prepare and sequence the patient libraries. Within a given batch, samples were prepared together, multiplexed and sequenced on the same HiSeq lane. In the authors' own workflow: Raw barcoded reads were processed with MIGEC, discarding single-read molecular identifier groups before consensus assembly and CDR3 extraction. Clonotype tables were post-analysed with VDJtools, and diversity was normalized by down-sampling all datasets to the smallest sample size. To correct batch-related cross-sample contamination, repertoire overlap clustering matched CDR3 amino acid sequences but not nucleotide sequences. In TCRdb, the public reads were trimmed at Q25 with fastp and aligned with MiXCR, with productive beta chains retained. Each entry merges the rows of one CDR3 protein and shows their most common DNA and genes. These V and J calls rely on TCRdb rather than the paper's analysis. The sample has some 690,000 distinct CDR3 sequences on record, 59% of them singletons. Approximately 11% of the sample belongs to the ten largest clones.

Broad study findings and their caveats: Significantly lower normalized Chao1 diversity was found in multiple sclerosis patients than in controls, suggesting substantial peripheral T-cell clonal expansion. Strong co-clustering of samples prepared in the same batch was shown by direct clustering with F measure, prompting a batch-effect correction. Patients showed significantly higher frequencies than controls for roughly five TRBV segments, among them TRBV5-6, TRBV5-1 and TRBV20-1. The multiple sclerosis patient group was slightly younger than the control group.

To demonstrate the VDJtools post-analysis software, the study profiled TCR beta repertoires from the peripheral blood of about a dozen young patients with multiple sclerosis. The multiple sclerosis patients were children and adolescents between about 6 and 15 years of age. V lost 4 bases and J lost 1 base; the stretch between them is 8 bases long. The germline V gene (reference sequence) supplies CDR1 LGHDT and CDR2 YNNKEL. The CDR3 spans 14 residues, from the cysteine through the phenylalanine. The sequence is cut down to CDR3 DNA, 42 bases in frame from base 1. The specimen sequenced was blood. The V and J segments used are TRBV3-1 and TRBJ2-4; no D gene is confidently identified. The TCR was taken from a girl aged 2 to 10 with multiple sclerosis. The CDR3 reads CASSPSLAKNIQYF. The DNA is as follows: TGTGCCAGCAGCCCGTCTCTGGCCAAAAACATTCAGTACTTC.